The clone carrying this T cell receptor (delta chain) counts as hyperexpanded. As yet, its antigen is unknown. Germline assignment: CDR1 TSWWSYY and CDR2 QGS. Trimming cost V 5 bases and J 5 bases; bases outside gene matches: 20. The CDR3 sequence is 18 residues long. This specimen comes from a study of delta chains in infants with herpesvirus infections. On the study more broadly: The search targeted a public fetal Vdelta1/Vgamma8 clonotype after postnatal CMV infection.

PBMC RNA was reverse transcribed using gamma-chain- and delta-chain-specific primers. TCRdb re-processed the RT-PCR reads using CATT. Counted here are almost 300 delta-chain clones, 16% occurring once; the ten biggest clones make up 25% to 30%. Study-wide points: Among under 20 CMV-infected infants, 4 showed the public Vdelta1 clonotype. Later infection age appeared linked to lower public-clonotype frequency among Vdelta1 cells. CMV-uninfected infants might carry this public clonotype below detection.

This chain connects TRDV1 to TRDJ1, with TRDD2 matching 7 bases. The origin of this receptor is a human donor who was a Ugandan infant, either HIV-exposed or HIV-unexposed (not recorded which). The sequencing here drew on peripheral blood, taken at time point 2 of longitudinal follow-up. CDR3 sequence reads: CALGNWVPTPRARDKLIF. CDR3 coding DNA: TGTGCTCTTGGGAATTGGGTTCCTACTCCAAGGGCGAGGGATAAACTCATCTTT.